Presented here are 23 T cell receptor beta chains from one specimen sequenced in a study of blood T cell repertoires in COVID-19. Produced via immunoSEQ multiplex PCR; TCRdb's table is partial and in-frame only. The sample holds 110,000 to 150,000 clones, roughly 80% seen once. Sequencing was done on a sample of PBMCs or T cells enriched from blood (not recorded which). The receptor set was obtained from a woman between 45 and 60 years old who had recovered from COVID-19.

This clone was found once. The chain recombines TRBV5-1 with TRBJ2-1, with 8 bases lining up with TRBD1. The CDR3 length is 14 residues. Germline trimming cut 3 bases from V and 15 bases from J; bases unmatched to any gene: 14. Germline CDR1 is SGHRS and CDR2 is YFSETQ. The CDR3 coding sequence is TGCGCCAGCAGCTCCCCAGACAGGGGCGTTATGCGGTTCTTC. Amino acid sequence: CASSSPDRGVMRFF.

The chain couples TRBV28 to TRBJ1-5, with 7 positions matching TRBD1. Germline V gene lookup returns CDR1 MDHEN and CDR2 SYDVKM. The V gene end was trimmed by 7 bases and the J gene end by 2 bases; junction bases not matched to a gene: 8. The CDR3 length is 15 residues. The CDR3 bases are TGTGCCAGCATCATAGGGGGCGCCGGCAATCAGCCCCAGCATTTT. Translating gives CASIIGGAGNQPQHF.

The rearrangement joins TRBV27 to TRBJ1-2; 7 bases map to TRBD1. V lost 5 bases and J lost 7; bases outside the gene matches: 10. Germline-derived CDR1 and CDR2 are MNHEY and SMNVEV (reference sequence). CDR3 size: 14 residues. CDR3 DNA: TGTGCCAGCAGTATAAACACAGGGGTCCCTGGCTACACCTTC. Amino acids: CASSINTGVPGYTF.

A single count supports this clone. This chain joins TRBV7-9 and TRBJ2-7; possibly TRBD2 for D (5 bases). V lost 5 bases, J lost 4 bases, and 15 bases lay in between. Germline V gene sequence: CDR1 SEHNR, CDR2 FQNEAQ (reference sequence). This CDR3 is 14 amino acids long. CDR3 sequence reads: CASSPRGSGYEQYV. The CDR3 DNA sequence: TGTGCCAGCAGCCCACGGGGTTCTGGGTACGAGCAGTACGTC.

This rearrangement joins TRBV28 to TRBJ1-3, with D hard to call. Per the germline V gene, CDR1 is MDHEN and CDR2 is SYDVKM. The V end was cut by 8 bases, the J end by 3 bases, with 11 bases between. The length of the CDR3 is 13 residues. The DNA for the CDR3 is TGTGCCAGCGAGGGAGGGTATGGAAACACCATATATTTT. As protein: CASEGGYGNTIYF.

V is TRBV7-9 and J is TRBJ1-4; D perhaps matches TRBD1 (6 bases). CDR3 length: 14 amino acids. Germline CDR1 reads SEHNR; CDR2 reads FQNEAQ (reference sequence). Trimming removed 5 bases at V and 7 bases at J, with 14 bases between. The CDR3 here is CASSPTGLSEKLFF. CDR3 coding DNA: TGTGCCAGCAGCCCCACAGGGCTAAGTGAAAAACTGTTTTTT.

This clone was picked up one time. V is TRBV7-8 and J is TRBJ2-2; no firm D call. V gave up 4 bases and J gave up 3 bases, with 6 bases separating them. Germline values: CDR1 SGHVS, CDR2 FQNEAQ. The CDR3 covers 13 residues. DNA for the CDR3: TGTGCCAGCAGCTCAATGTACACCGGGGAGCTGTTTTTT. Its protein is CASSSMYTGELFF.

The gene calls are TRBV20-1 and TRBJ1-2; unclear D gene. This CDR3 is built from 11 residues. Trimming removed 6 bases at V and 2 bases at J, with 7 bases between. Germline V gene sequence: CDR1 DFQATT, CDR2 SNEGSKA (reference sequence). As DNA, the CDR3 is TGCAGTGCCGGAGAGAACTATGGCTACACCTTC. Translation gives CSAGENYGYTF.

The gene calls are TRBV10-3 and TRBJ2-5; D unresolved. CDR1 ENHRY and CDR2 SYGVKD come from the germline V gene. The CDR3 extends over 14 amino acids. The V end lost 7 bases, the J end lost 5 bases, and 17 bases lay between the germline ends. The CDR3 coding sequence is TGTGCCATCATGGCGACTCCCGGGTTGGAGACCCAGTACTTC. Its protein is CAIMATPGLETQYF.

Regarding this clone: Distinct nucleotide sequences in the sample also encode this CDR3. The chain carries TRBV15 and TRBJ2-3, with 9 bases identical to TRBD1. The CDR3 extends over 16 amino acids. The V segment lost 0 bases and the J segment 2 bases; nucleotides outside the gene matches: 3. CDR1 and CDR2 (germline): LNHNV, YYDKDF (reference sequence). CDR3 nucleotides: TGTGCCACCAGCAGAGATGGGACAGGGAACACAGATACGCAGTATTTT. It codes for CATSRDGTGNTDTQYF.

The V gene is TRBV3-1 (or the pseudogene TRBV3-2), the J gene TRBJ1-3; 10 nucleotides line up with TRBD1. The CDR3 extends over 15 amino acids. V lost 4 bases and J lost 0; bases outside the gene matches: 0. The germline gives CDR1 LGHDT, CDR2 YNNKEL (reference sequence). CDR3 residues: CASSRTGGSGNTIYF. Here the CDR3 DNA reads TGTGCCAGCAGCCGGACAGGGGGCTCTGGAAACACCATATATTTT.

The rearrangement links TRBV4-1 to TRBJ1-5, with a weak D call TRBD1 (5 bases). V was pared by 1 base and J by 0 bases, with 10 bases between. Germline CDR1 and CDR2: MGHRA and YSYEKL. The CDR3 runs to 16 residues. The CDR3 here is CASSQGTQYSNQPQHF. The CDR3 DNA follows: TGCGCCAGCAGCCAAGGGACACAATATAGCAATCAGCCCCAGCATTTT.

The chain uses TRBV24-1 and TRBJ2-2, with 9 bases fitting TRBD1. Germline V CDR1 and CDR2: KGHDR, SFDVKD. The J segment lost 2 bases and the V segment lost 9 bases, leaving 9 bases of the junction unmatched. CDR3 length: 16 amino acids. The CDR3 nucleotides are TGTGCCACCGATCCCGGGGGACAGGGTAACACCGGGGAGCTGTTTTTT. This sequence encodes CATDPGGQGNTGELFF.

J is TRBJ1-1 and V is TRBV7-6; D perhaps matches TRBD1 (5 bases). The V end was cut by 1 base, the J end by 3 bases, with 12 bases between. The CDR3 totals 15 residues. Germline loops: CDR1 SGHVS, CDR2 FNYEAQ. The CDR3 sequence is CASSLEGDYYTEAFF. The CDR3 DNA follows: TGTGCCAGCAGCTTAGAAGGGGACTACTACACTGAAGCTTTCTTT.

The CDR3 DNA reads as TGTGCCAGCAGCGTAGCCGGAGCGACAGATACGCAGTATTTT. Protein sequence: CASSVAGATDTQYF. V gene TRBV9 combines with J gene TRBJ2-3; D not resolved. The CDR3 length is 14 residues. Trimming took off 0 bases at V and 3 bases at J, with 8 bases between the two ends. Germline-derived CDR1 and CDR2 are SGDLS and YYNGEE.

This clone was observed a handful of times. The chain employs TRBV6-5 and TRBJ2-7, with 7 nucleotides matching TRBD1. The V gene end was trimmed by 5 bases and the J gene end by 4 bases; junction bases not matched to a gene: 5. Germline-derived CDR1 and CDR2 are MNHEY and SVGAGI. The CDR3 length is 13 residues. This chain's CDR3 is CASSKTGSYEQYV. The CDR3 bases are TGTGCCAGCAGTAAGACAGGGTCATACGAGCAGTACGTC.

The rearrangement uses TRBV10-3 and TRBJ2-1; 7 nucleotides line up with TRBD1. Germline CDR1 and CDR2: ENHRY and SYGVKD. The V and J ends lost 5 bases and 0 bases, in that order; junction bases with no gene match: 4. This CDR3 contains 15 residues. For the CDR3, the DNA is TGTGCCATCAGTCCGACAGGGAGCTCCTACAATGAGCAGTTCTTC. Its protein product is CAISPTGSSYNEQFF.

The chain has TRBV30 and TRBJ1-6; D is unclear. Germline assignment: CDR1 GTSNPN and CDR2 SVGIG (reference sequence). The V end was cut by 3 bases, the J end by 6 bases, with 12 bases between. The CDR3 is made up of 14 amino acids. The CDR3 DNA follows: TGTGCCTGGAGAAACGGGGTCATTAATTCACCCCTCCACTTT. Residues: CAWRNGVINSPLHF.

CDR3 region: CASMMTENTEAFF. The CDR3 DNA is TGCGCCAGCATGATGACAGAGAACACTGAAGCTTTCTTT. The V call is TRBV10-1, the J call TRBJ1-1; TRBD1 might be the D (5 bases). Germline V CDR1 and CDR2: WNHNN, SYGVQD (reference sequence). The CDR3 runs to 13 residues. V was clipped by 7 bases and J by 1 base, with 10 bases between them.

The CDR3 DNA reads TGTGCCAGCAGCTTGCCAGGGGGCGGATTCACTGAAGCTTTCTTT. Translation: CASSLPGGGFTEAFF. V usage is TRBV5-4 and J usage is TRBJ1-1, with TRBD1 identical over 8 bases. Trimming removed 1 base from V and 4 bases from J; junction bases left unmatched: 6. This CDR3 spans 15 amino acids. Per the germline V gene, CDR1 is SGHNT and CDR2 is YYREEE (reference sequence).

The chain has TRBV3-1 (or the pseudogene TRBV3-2) and TRBJ2-2; TRBD2 might be the D (6 bases). V was pared by 0 bases and J by 7 bases, with 12 bases between. Looked up from germline, CDR1 is LGHDT and CDR2 is YNNKEL (reference sequence). The CDR3 consists of 15 residues. CDR3: CASSQEPSVGGELFF. Here the CDR3 DNA reads TGTGCCAGCAGCCAAGAACCTAGCGTGGGCGGGGAGCTGTTTTTT.

The CDR3 bases are TGCGCCAGCAGCCCGGGACAGGACAACGAGCAGTACGTC. Encoded protein: CASSPGQDNEQYV. The chain joins TRBV5-1 to TRBJ2-7; the match to TRBD1 covers 8 bases. The CDR3 is made up of 13 amino acids. The germline CDR1 and CDR2 sequences are SGHRS and YFSETQ. The J segment lost 5 bases and the V segment lost 4 bases, leaving 5 bases of the junction unmatched.

The gene calls are TRBV7-9 and TRBJ2-3, with 8 bases fitting TRBD2. Germline loops: CDR1 SEHNR, CDR2 FQNEAQ (reference sequence). Trimming at V came to 3 bases and at J to 3 bases, leaving 5 bases not matched to a gene. The CDR3 is 15 amino acids. CDR3: CASSFSGVRTDTQYF. As DNA, the CDR3 is TGTGCCAGCAGCTTTAGCGGGGTAAGAACAGATACGCAGTATTTT.